The 7 T cell receptor beta chains listed next were all sequenced from one sample in a study of cytomegalovirus exposure and HLA in healthy donors. 60 Vbeta and 13 Jbeta primers were used in PCR. The table came from immunoSEQ multiplex PCR; TCRdb's copy has only in-frame clones and leaves some out. The data show approximately 200,000 clones, 70% to 85% seen once. Material: PBMCs. All receptors derive from a boy aged 2 to 9 in good health and CMV-seronegative.

In this sample, this clone turned up once. V and J are TRBV6-1 and TRBJ2-2, with D perhaps matching TRBD2 (5 bases). Trimming cost V 2 bases and J 5 bases, with 18 bases left between them. The length of the CDR3 is 17 residues. Germline assignment: CDR1 MNHNS and CDR2 SASEGT. The CDR3 nucleotides are TGTGCCAGCAGTGAAATTCGCTCCCTCCGGAGGACCGGGGAGCTGTTTTTT. It is translated as CASSEIRSLRRTGELFF.

J is TRBJ2-7 and V is TRBV15; a possible D gene is TRBD2 (6 bases). The V gene's germline CDR1 is LNHNV and CDR2 YYDKDF (reference sequence). The CDR3 length is 16 residues. The V and J ends lost 1 base and 0 bases respectively, with 13 bases between them. The CDR3 DNA reads as TGTGCCACCAGCAGAGTGTCGCGGGGCAGCTCCTACGAGCAGTACTTC. Translating gives CATSRVSRGSSYEQYF.

This sequence joins TRBV27 and TRBJ1-5; 8 nucleotides align to TRBD1. CDR1 is MNHEY, CDR2 SMNVEV, per germline (reference sequence). Unmatched junction bases numbered 6, after V lost 5 bases and J lost 6 bases. CDR3 length: 14 residues. This CDR3 is CASSLRGRSQPQHF. CDR3 sequence (DNA): TGTGCCAGCAGTCTCAGGGGGCGAAGTCAGCCCCAGCATTTT.

The chain has TRBV5-6 and TRBJ2-3, with 10 bases lining up with TRBD2. The CDR3 is made up of 17 amino acids. V was clipped by 0 bases and J by 2 bases; unmatched bases: 6. Germline-derived CDR1 and CDR2 are SGHDT and YYEEEE. The CDR3 DNA follows: TGTGCCAGCAGCTTGGCCGCTAGCGGGGGCCTCACAGATACGCAGTATTTT. Its protein is CASSLAASGGLTDTQYF.

The chain uses TRBV11-2 and TRBJ1-2; 9 positions agree with TRBD1. V lost 5 bases, J lost 6 bases, and 7 bases stayed unmatched. The CDR3 sequence is 14 residues long. Per the germline V gene, CDR1 is SGHAT and CDR2 is FQNNGV. CDR3 loop: CASSMQGQGDGYTF. Here the CDR3 DNA reads TGTGCCAGCAGCATGCAGGGACAGGGAGATGGCTACACCTTC.

The chain recombines TRBV27 with TRBJ2-7; TRBD2 might be the D (6 bases). This CDR3 is built from 15 residues. With 2 bases removed from V and 7 bases from J, the gap between germline ends came to 18 bases. Germline V gives CDR1 MNHEY, CDR2 SMNVEV (reference sequence). This chain's CDR3 is CASSLSSTLGGEQYF. DNA of the CDR3: TGTGCCAGCAGTTTAAGTTCCACCCTTGGGGGGGAGCAGTACTTC.

This rearrangement joins TRBV7-9 to TRBJ1-1; weak D call: TRBD1 (6 bases). Deletions cut 5 bases from V and 3 bases from J, with 7 bases between. Germline CDR1 is SEHNR and CDR2 is FQNEAQ (reference sequence). The CDR3 consists of 12 residues. This chain's CDR3 is CASSPGDTEAFF. The CDR3, as DNA: TGTGCCAGCAGCCCAGGGGACACTGAAGCTTTCTTT.